Shown below are 31 T cell receptor beta chains from a single sample sequenced in a study of T cells after yellow fever vaccination. TCRdb analysed the 5' RACE reads with MiXCR anew, one entry per CDR3 protein. The repertoire holds nearly 550,000 distinct CDR3 sequences, with 19% as singletons. This material consisted of PBMCs, taken 15 days after the yellow fever booster vaccination. The receptors come from a man aged 25 to 45 who received the YFV17D yellow fever vaccine.

The genes are TRBV7-6 and TRBJ2-2; 8 bases match TRBD2. V shed 4 bases and J 5 bases; nucleotides not matched to a gene: 9. The CDR3 sequence is 16 residues long. The germline V gene has CDR1 SGHVS and CDR2 FNYEAQ. The CDR3 protein is CASSSRGAGETGELFF. In DNA form, the CDR3 reads TGTGCCAGCAGCTCTAGAGGAGCGGGAGAAACCGGGGAGCTGTTTTTT.

The chain links TRBV29-1 to TRBJ2-7; D uncertain. Trimming cost V 4 bases and J 3 bases, with 7 bases left between them. The V gene's germline CDR1 is SQVTM and CDR2 ANQGSEA. This CDR3 contains 11 residues. CDR3 amino acids: CSVASSYEQYF. Here the CDR3 DNA reads TGCAGCGTTGCATCCAGCTACGAGCAGTACTTC.

This clonotype was detected only a few times. V usage is TRBV10-3 and J usage is TRBJ2-5; 8 positions agree with TRBD1. The germline V gene has CDR1 ENHRY and CDR2 SYGVKD. CDR3 length equals 15 residues. V was clipped by 7 bases and J by 3 bases; unmatched bases: 10. The CDR3 DNA sequence: TGTGCCATCACCAGGACAGGGTCCCAAAAAGAGACCCAGTACTTC. It specifies CAITRTGSQKETQYF.

This clonotype was counted only a few times. The gene calls are TRBV28 and TRBJ1-5; no clear D. V was shortened by 4 bases and J by 6 bases, with 7 bases between the two germline ends. The CDR3 runs to 12 residues. Germline V gene data show CDR1 as MDHEN and CDR2 as SYDVKM. CDR3 protein: CASSSQIQPQHF. CDR3 nucleotides: TGTGCCAGCAGTTCCCAGATTCAGCCCCAGCATTTT. The entire variable domain, with the rest obtained from reference TRBV28 and TRBJ1-5, is as follows: DVKVTQSSRYLVKRTGEKVFLECVQDMDHENMFWYRQDPGLGLRLIYFSYDVKMKEKGDIPEGYSVSREKKERFSLILESASTNQTSMYLCASSSQIQPQHFGDGTRLSIL.

The rearrangement links TRBV12-3 or TRBV12-4 to TRBJ2-1, with TRBD1 matching 9 bases. This CDR3 region has 15 residues. The junction had 11 bases not matched to a gene; V was cut back by 5 bases and J by 9 bases. The CDR3 protein is CASSPSGQGLGEQFF. CDR3 bases: TGTGCCAGCAGTCCGTCGGGACAGGGATTGGGTGAGCAGTTCTTC.

This clonotype was detected a few times. This rearrangement joins TRBV12-3 or TRBV12-4 to TRBJ2-3; the match to TRBD2 covers 10 bases. Trimming cost V 7 bases and J 8 bases; bases outside gene matches: 3. This CDR3 spans 12 amino acids. CDR3 DNA: TGTGCCAGCACTCTAGCGGGAGTTACGCAGTATTTT. Amino acid sequence: CASTLAGVTQYF.

The gene calls are TRBV4-1 and TRBJ2-1; 10 bases align to TRBD2. There are 21 residues in the CDR3. Germline CDR1 is MGHRA and CDR2 is YSYEKL. J gave up 0 bases and V 2 bases, and 16 bases lay outside the gene matches. CDR3 DNA sequence: TGCGCCAGCAGCCAACAAGGCCTAGTAGGACTAGCGGAAAGCTCCTACAATGAGCAGTTCTTC. This gives the protein CASSQQGLVGLAESSYNEQFF.

This sequence joins TRBV7-2 and TRBJ2-5; TRBD2 aligns across 7 bases. With 0 bases clipped from V and 5 bases from J, the junction kept 9 bases outside the gene matches. Germline lookup yields CDR1 SGHTA and CDR2 FQGNSA. CDR3 length: 16 residues. CDR3 residues: CASSLAALAGAETQYF. In nucleotides, the CDR3 is TGTGCCAGCAGCTTAGCCGCATTGGCGGGAGCGGAGACCCAGTACTTC.

V usage is TRBV12-5 and J usage is TRBJ2-1; 11 positions agree with TRBD2. The CDR3 runs to 20 residues. The V gene's germline CDR1 is LGHNT and CDR2 FRNRAP. V was pared by 0 bases and J by 7 bases, with 17 bases of the junction left unmatched. CDR3 protein: CASGLVQKDNLAGGGNEQFF. CDR3 sequence (DNA): TGTGCTAGTGGTTTGGTACAAAAAGATAACCTAGCGGGAGGAGGAAATGAGCAGTTCTTC.

This clonotype showed up just a few times. This chain joins TRBV19 and TRBJ1-1; no clear D. The CDR3 is 13 amino acids. The germline V gene has CDR1 LNHDA and CDR2 SQIVND (reference sequence). V dropped 1 base and J dropped 5 bases, with 8 bases sitting between them. In nucleotides, the CDR3 is TGTGCCAGTAGTATAGTTCGGGCGACTGAAGCTTTCTTT. Encoded protein: CASSIVRATEAFF.

The chain is built from TRBV10-3 and TRBJ2-3, with 9 bases matching TRBD2. CDR1 is ENHRY and CDR2 is SYGVKD in the germline V gene. The CDR3 has 13 residues. V was pared by 4 bases and J by 5 bases, with 1 base of the junction left unmatched. CDR3 residues: CAISASGIDTQYF. The CDR3 DNA reads TGTGCCATCAGTGCTAGCGGGATAGATACGCAGTATTTT.

This clonotype was detected once. The V and J genes are TRBV7-2 and TRBJ1-1, with TRBD1 as a possible D gene (5 bases). The V and J ends lost 6 bases and 5 bases respectively, with 13 bases between them. The CDR3 is 13 amino acids. Per germline, CDR1 SGHTA and CDR2 FQGNSA. The CDR3 reads CASRNGARTEAFF. The CDR3 bases are TGTGCCAGCAGAAACGGGGCGAGGACTGAAGCTTTCTTT.

The chain has TRBV5-6 and TRBJ1-5; tentatively, D is TRBD1 (6 bases). The CDR3 sequence is 15 residues long. Trimming removed 3 bases at V and 5 bases at J, with 15 bases between. Per germline, CDR1 SGHDT and CDR2 YYEEEE. CDR3 sequence (DNA): TGTGCCAGCAGCTCGGAGGGGGGCAGCGATCAGCCCCAGCATTTT. Its protein product is CASSSEGGSDQPQHF.

The table lists this clonotype with a few counts. The gene calls are TRBV6-5 and TRBJ2-4; TRBD2 aligns across 8 bases. Unmatched junction bases numbered 8, after V lost 6 bases and J lost 4 bases. Germline loops: CDR1 MNHEY, CDR2 SVGAGI. This CDR3 is built from 15 residues. CDR3 residues: CASSYGGGGKNIQYF. CDR3 DNA: TGTGCCAGCAGCTACGGGGGGGGCGGGAAAAACATTCAGTACTTC.

This clonotype has more than one count but fewer than ten. One end of the junction varies from germline; a read error may be responsible. The V gene is TRBV12-3 or TRBV12-4, the J gene TRBJ1-2; 7 bases align to TRBD1. The length of the CDR3 is 11 residues. CDR3 amino acids: CASSLTGPVSF. The CDR3 bases are TGTGCCAGCAGCCTGACAGGGCCCGTTTCCTTC.

A few counts support this clonotype. At one boundary the junction diverges from the germline segment, which might be a read error. The rearrangement joins TRBV20-1 to TRBJ2-1, with D hard to call. The length of the CDR3 is 10 residues. Germline V CDR1 and CDR2: DFQATT, SNEGSKA (reference sequence). CDR3: CSVVSGEQFF. DNA for the CDR3: TGTAGTGTCGTTAGTGGTGAGCAGTTCTTC.

The chain joins TRBV5-1 to TRBJ1-1; D is unclear. CDR3 length equals 15 residues. Germline CDR1 reads SGHRS; CDR2 reads YFSETQ. With 4 bases removed from V and 1 base from J, the gap between germline ends came to 14 bases. The CDR3: CASSKNPAGNTEAFF. The CDR3 coding sequence is TGCGCCAGCAGCAAGAACCCGGCTGGGAACACTGAAGCTTTCTTT.

The rearrangement links TRBV24-1 to TRBJ2-3; D is possibly TRBD2 (7 bases). This CDR3 has 13 residues. Germline V CDR1 and CDR2: KGHDR, SFDVKD. Trimming left V 11 bases short and J 5 bases short, with 16 bases between. The chain's CDR3 is CAISAGAEDTQYF. CDR3 DNA: TGTGCCATTTCTGCGGGGGCGGAAGATACGCAGTATTTT.

This clonotype was observed a handful of times. The chain links TRBV20-1 to TRBJ1-3, with 8 bases identical to TRBD1. J was trimmed by 0 bases and V by 2 bases; bases with no gene match: 0. Germline CDR1 DFQATT, CDR2 SNEGSKA (reference sequence). The CDR3 has 14 amino acids. The CDR3 sequence is CSARTGGSGNTIYF. CDR3 nucleotide sequence: TGCAGTGCTAGAACAGGGGGCTCTGGAAACACCATATATTTT.

This clonotype was seen many times. The chain has TRBV5-1 and TRBJ2-7; 9 bases map to TRBD2. The J segment lost 2 bases and the V segment lost 1 base, leaving 7 bases of the junction unmatched. This CDR3 contains 16 residues. The germline V gene has CDR1 SGHRS and CDR2 YFSETQ. The chain's CDR3 is CASSLSATSGTYEQYF. CDR3 in DNA: TGCGCCAGCAGCTTGTCCGCGACTAGCGGAACCTACGAGCAGTACTTC.

This chain joins TRBV15 and TRBJ2-5, with 8 bases fitting TRBD1. The germline V gene encodes CDR1 LNHNV and CDR2 YYDKDF (reference sequence). Trimming at V came to 3 bases and at J to 3 bases, leaving 6 bases not matched to a gene. The CDR3 is made up of 15 amino acids. The CDR3 region is CATSSFGQGEETQYF. The CDR3 DNA follows: TGTGCCACCAGCAGTTTCGGACAGGGAGAAGAGACCCAGTACTTC. The whole variable domain, filled in from reference TRBV15 and TRBJ2-5, reads DAMVIQNPRYQVTQFGKPVTLSCSQTLNHNVMYWYQQKSSQAPKLLFHYYDKDFNNEADTPDNFQSRRPNTSFCFLDIRSPGLGDTAMYLCATSSFGQGEETQYFGPGTRLLVL.

This clonotype has just a few counts. The genes are TRBV2 and TRBJ2-2; D gene unclear. CDR1 is SNHLY, CDR2 FYNNEI, per germline. V was trimmed by 7 bases and J by 0 bases, leaving 15 bases between them. The CDR3 totals 16 residues. CDR3: CASTPLGLANTGELFF. In DNA form, the CDR3 reads TGTGCCAGCACCCCACTTGGGCTCGCGAACACCGGGGAGCTGTTTTTT.

This rearrangement joins TRBV27 to TRBJ2-4, with 7 positions matching TRBD2. The CDR3 length is 15 residues. The junction had 5 bases not matched to a gene; V was cut back by 3 bases and J by 3 bases. The germline CDR1 and CDR2 sequences are MNHEY and SMNVEV (reference sequence). CDR3 amino acids: CASSLLGGGKNIQYF. The CDR3 region has the DNA TGTGCCAGCAGTTTGTTGGGGGGGGGCAAAAACATTCAGTACTTC.

This clonotype was counted a single time. The V and J genes are TRBV6-2 or TRBV6-3 and TRBJ2-3, with 8 positions matching TRBD2. Per the germline V gene, CDR1 is MNHEY and CDR2 is SVGEGT. The V and J ends lost 6 bases and 2 bases, in that order; junction bases with no gene match: 7. This CDR3 contains 15 residues. The CDR3 here is CASRLSGIDTDTQYF. The CDR3 DNA follows: TGTGCCAGCAGGCTTAGCGGGATTGACACAGATACGCAGTATTTT.

This clonotype was observed many times. The rearrangement joins TRBV10-2 to TRBJ2-3, with D perhaps assigned TRBD1 or TRBD2 (5 bases each). This CDR3 is built from 14 residues. Germline-derived CDR1 and CDR2 are WSHSY and SAAADI. V was shortened by 6 bases and J by 6 bases, with 16 bases between the two germline ends. The CDR3 loop reads CASSGDRPWDTQYF. DNA of the CDR3: TGCGCCAGCAGCGGGGACCGACCGTGGGATACGCAGTATTTT.

This clonotype has just a few counts. The rearrangement links TRBV28 to TRBJ2-3, with 8 nucleotides matching TRBD2. The germline V gene encodes CDR1 MDHEN and CDR2 SYDVKM. V trimming: 6 bases; J trimming: 3 bases; junction bases outside the gene matches: 5. The CDR3 sequence is 14 residues long. The CDR3 sequence: CASSFGLATDTQYF. Here the CDR3 DNA reads TGTGCCAGCAGCTTTGGACTAGCTACAGATACGCAGTATTTT.

Ten or more counts support this clonotype. The gene calls are TRBV7-2 and TRBJ2-7, with a tentative D call TRBD1 (6 bases). This CDR3 is built from 14 residues. Between the trimmed V and J ends, which lost 7 bases and 2 bases, there was a span of 15 bases. The V gene's germline CDR1 is SGHTA and CDR2 FQGNSA. CDR3 in amino acids: CASTQDGGPYEQYF. DNA of the CDR3: TGTGCCAGCACCCAGGATGGGGGCCCCTACGAGCAGTACTTC.

The chain links TRBV10-3 to TRBJ2-1; 9 bases fit TRBD2. This CDR3 is built from 17 residues. Per the germline V gene, CDR1 is ENHRY and CDR2 is SYGVKD. Trimming at V came to 3 bases and at J to 4 bases, leaving 10 bases not matched to a gene. The CDR3 bases are TGTGCCATCAGTGAATTGCACTCTAGCGGGACTTACAATGAGCAGTTCTTC. It encodes CAISELHSSGTYNEQFF.

This clonotype was observed a few times. The J gene is TRBJ2-3, the V gene TRBV7-2; 12 nucleotides match TRBD1. The J segment lost 6 bases and the V segment lost 5 bases, leaving 3 bases of the junction unmatched. This CDR3 region has 14 residues. Germline V gene lookup returns CDR1 SGHTA and CDR2 FQGNSA. CDR3 amino acids: CASSRDRGRDTQYF. For the CDR3, the DNA is TGTGCCAGCAGCCGGGACAGGGGGCGGGATACGCAGTATTTT.

This clonotype was detected many times. V gene TRBV6-2 or TRBV6-3 combines with J gene TRBJ2-7; 7 nucleotides align to TRBD2. Per the germline V gene, CDR1 is MNHEY and CDR2 is SVGEGT. The CDR3 length is 14 residues. V lost 0 bases to trimming and J lost 3 bases; unmatched junction nucleotides: 2. This chain's CDR3 is CASSYSTGGYEQYF. CDR3 bases: TGTGCCAGCAGTTACTCGACGGGAGGCTACGAGCAGTACTTC.

This chain connects TRBV6-2 or TRBV6-3 to TRBJ2-1; TRBD2 matches 10 bases. After removal of 5 bases from V and 3 bases from J, the junction contained 4 bases not matched to a gene. Germline CDR1 is MNHEY and CDR2 is SVGEGT. The CDR3 runs 15 residues. The DNA of the CDR3 is TGTGCCAGCAGTCATTTAGCGGGAGGCTACAATGAGCAGTTCTTC. Its protein product is CASSHLAGGYNEQFF.